This T cell receptor beta chain was observed in a study of control samples from healthy donors and cancer patients. J was trimmed by 2 bases and V by 1 base; bases with no gene match: 4. This CDR3 has 15 residues. CDR1 and CDR2 (germline): SGHRS, YFSETQ. Produced via immunoSEQ multiplex PCR; TCRdb's table is partial and in-frame only. Of 150,000 to 200,000 clones detected, about 92% appear once; the ten largest clones hold more than 1.3%. The chain carries TRBV5-1 and TRBJ2-3; 7 bases fit TRBD2. The clonotype originates from a man aged 25-45 years in good health. Input material: blood. The CDR3 region is CASSLPSGNTDTQYF. The CDR3, as DNA: TGCGCCAGCAGCTTGCCTAGCGGAAACACAGATACGCAGTATTTT.